Sequencing of this TCR beta chain was carried out in a study of CD8 T cells in ankylosing spondylitis. Using its own MiXCR run on the 5' RACE reads, TCRdb lists one record per CDR3 protein. The sample consists of roughly 150,000 distinct CDR3 sequences, around a tenth of them appearing once. Germline V lookup: CDR1 SSHAT, CDR2 FNYEAQ (reference sequence). The CDR3 sequence is 11 residues long. Sequenced sample: blood, either unsorted or a sorted T cell fraction (not recorded which). The receptor's source is a female donor with ankylosing spondylitis or in good health (not recorded which). The chain couples TRBV7-7 to TRBJ2-1; D is perhaps TRBD1 or TRBD2 (6 bases each). The CDR3 is CAIRRGNEQFF. The CDR3 DNA is TGTGCTATTCGGAGGGGGAATGAGCAGTTCTTC. The variable domain in full, completed from reference TRBV7-7 and TRBJ2-1, reads GAGVSQSPRYKVTKRGQDVTLRCDPISSHATLYWYQQALGQGPEFLTYFNYEAQPDKSGLPSDRFSAERPEGSISTLTIQRTEQRDSAMYRCAIRRGNEQFFGPGTRLTVL.